The table lists the clone carrying this T cell receptor beta chain with a few counts. The sample belongs to a study of blood T cells in healthy people across ages. Russia was home to the donors, healthy Caucasian individuals aged 6 to 90. With a J-beta primer mix and a sample-barcoded 5' primer, a second PCR ran roughly 6 to 11 cycles. From the 5' RACE reads, TCRdb called clonotypes with MiXCR, one entry per CDR3 protein. The table lists 1.5 million to 2 million distinct CDR3 sequences, approximately 32% of them singletons. The CDR3 length is 17 residues. V lost 5 bases and J lost 2; bases outside the gene matches: 9. Germline loops: CDR1 KGHDR, CDR2 SFDVKD.

J is TRBJ2-1 and V is TRBV24-1; 9 bases are shared with TRBD2. The sample comprised blood. This receptor was obtained from a woman aged 25 to 39 in good health. The CDR3 nucleotides are TGTGCCACCAGTGCCTTGGCTAGCGGGGAAACCTACAATGAGCAGTTCTTC. Protein: CATSALASGETYNEQFF.